This entry features one T cell receptor beta chain sequence. The data are from a study of T cell responses to AZD1222 COVID-19 vaccine. Here immunoSEQ multiplex PCR was the method, and the copy in TCRdb shows in-frame clones only, minus some. The sample carries more than 80,000 clones, approximately 85% recorded once. This CDR3 comprises 14 residues. Per the germline V gene, CDR1 is SGHRS and CDR2 is YFSETQ. The V and J ends lost 4 bases and 0 bases respectively, with 10 bases between them. This sequence joins TRBV5-1 and TRBJ1-1; D not resolved. Material: peripheral blood, obtained on day 0 of AZD1222 vaccination. This sequence was found in an adult in good health. The CDR3 reads CASSMTLMNTEAFF. Written as DNA, the CDR3 is TGCGCCAGCAGCATGACACTTATGAACACTGAAGCTTTCTTT.